The 10 T cell receptor beta chains presented below share a single source sample, sequenced in a study of T cell responses to AZD1222 COVID-19 vaccine. TCRdb keeps only in-frame clones here, not all; method: immunoSEQ multiplex PCR. This table has more than 150,000 clones, 85% to 95% appearing once. The source was peripheral blood, collected on day 0 of AZD1222 vaccination. These receptors originate from an adult in good health.

The V gene is TRBV7-9, the J gene TRBJ1-1; possibly TRBD1 for D (5 bases). The CDR3 consists of 13 residues. Germline assignment: CDR1 SEHNR and CDR2 FQNEAQ (reference sequence). V gave up 1 base and J gave up 10 bases, with 13 bases separating them. The CDR3 sequence is CASSLEVDTGAFF. CDR3 in DNA: TGTGCCAGCAGCTTAGAGGTGGACACCGGAGCTTTCTTT. The variable domain in full, with the rest retrieved from reference TRBV7-9 and TRBJ1-1, is DTGVSQNPRHKITKRGQNVTFRCDPISEHNRLYWYRQTLGQGPEFLTYFQNEAQLEKSRLLSDRFSAERPKGSFSTLEIQRTEQGDSAMYLCASSLEVDTGAFFGQGTRLTVV.

The CDR3 is CASSLMTSSYEQYF. CDR3 nucleotide sequence: TGCGCCAGCAGCTTGATGACGAGCTCCTACGAGCAGTACTTC. The chain couples TRBV5-1 to TRBJ2-7; D call uncertain. Between the trimmed V and J ends, which lost 1 base and 0 bases, there was a span of 8 bases. CDR1 is SGHRS and CDR2 is YFSETQ in the germline V gene. CDR3 length equals 14 residues.

The chain uses TRBV7-9 and TRBJ2-1; the match to TRBD2 covers 7 bases. The CDR3 runs 15 residues. Germline assignment: CDR1 SEHNR and CDR2 FQNEAQ (reference sequence). The ends lost 1 base at V and 6 bases at J; junction bases unmatched: 6. CDR3 protein: CASSLEGGGGNEQFF. The DNA of the CDR3 is TGTGCCAGCAGCTTAGAGGGAGGCGGGGGCAATGAGCAGTTCTTC.

The rearrangement uses TRBV19 and TRBJ1-5, with a weak D call TRBD1 (6 bases). The CDR3 runs 16 residues. V dropped 3 bases and J dropped 0 bases, with 12 bases sitting between them. Germline V gene lookup returns CDR1 LNHDA and CDR2 SQIVND (reference sequence). CDR3 sequence (DNA): TGTGCCAGTAGTATGGGGGGGCGCGGTAGCAATCAGCCCCAGCATTTT. Translation gives CASSMGGRGSNQPQHF.

The genes are TRBV11-2 and TRBJ2-7, with 11 nucleotides matching TRBD2. J gave up 0 bases and V 6 bases, and 25 bases lay outside the gene matches. Looked up from germline, CDR1 is SGHAT and CDR2 is FQNNGV. There are 22 residues in the CDR3. The CDR3 region has the DNA TGTGCCAGCAGTCTAGACTCCCTCCGTAGGGCTAGCGGGAGGTCGAGCTCCTACGAGCAGTACTTC. Protein: CASSLDSLRRASGRSSSYEQYF.

Concerning this clone itself: The junction departs from germline at one end; a sequencing error may be responsible. The chain recombines TRBV18 with TRBJ1-5, with D maybe TRBD1 (6 bases). There are 14 residues in the CDR3. CDR1 is KGHSH and CDR2 is LQKENI in the germline V gene. CDR3 in DNA: TGTGCCAGCTCCCCACAAGGGGGAAATCAGCCCCAGCATTTT. Protein sequence: CASSPQGGNQPQHF.

This clone was observed a single time. The chain recombines TRBV2 with TRBJ1-2; no definite D call. The CDR3 has 12 residues. The V end lost 6 bases, the J end lost 1 base, and 6 bases lay between the germline ends. The germline V gene has CDR1 SNHLY and CDR2 FYNNEI. The CDR3 spells CASRGDNYGYTF. The CDR3 DNA reads as TGTGCCAGCAGGGGAGATAACTATGGCTACACCTTC. The full variable domain, in which reference TRBV2 and TRBJ1-2 provide the parts outside the CDR3, is EPEVTQTPSHQVTQMGQEVILRCVPISNHLYFYWYRQILGQKVEFLVSFYNNEISEKSEIFDDQFSVERPDGSNFTLKIRSTKLEDSAMYFCASRGDNYGYTFGSGTRLTVV.

The chain is built from TRBV7-9 and TRBJ2-1, with TRBD2 matching 13 bases. This CDR3 comprises 14 residues. J gave up 7 bases and V 8 bases, and 5 bases lay outside the gene matches. Germline V gene sequence: CDR1 SEHNR, CDR2 FQNEAQ (reference sequence). The DNA for the CDR3 is TGTGCCAGCGGCGGACTAGCGGGAGCGAATGAGCAGTTCTTC. This sequence encodes CASGGLAGANEQFF.

The rearrangement joins TRBV5-4 to TRBJ1-1; TRBD1 might be the D (5 bases). Germline loops: CDR1 SGHNT, CDR2 YYREEE (reference sequence). This CDR3 spans 14 amino acids. Trimming took off 5 bases at V and 5 bases at J, with 16 bases between the two ends. The CDR3 sequence is CASSFARGVTEAFF. CDR3 nucleotides: TGTGCCAGCAGTTTTGCCCGGGGCGTAACTGAAGCTTTCTTT. Based on the CDR3 plus reference TRBV5-4 and TRBJ1-1, the full variable domain is ETGVTQSPTHLIKTRGQQVTLRCSSQSGHNTVSWYQQALGQGPQFIFQYYREEENGRGNFPPRFSGLQFPNYSSELNVNALELDDSALYLCASSFARGVTEAFFGQGTRLTVV.

The CDR3 sequence: CASSRQGNSHEQYF. DNA of the CDR3: TGTGCCAGCAGCCGACAGGGGAATAGCCACGAGCAGTACTTC. V usage is TRBV3-1 (or the pseudogene TRBV3-2) and J usage is TRBJ2-7, with 8 bases identical to TRBD1. This CDR3 comprises 14 residues. CDR1 is LGHDT, CDR2 YNNKEL, per germline (reference sequence). Losses at the gene ends were 4 bases for V and 5 bases for J; bases not matched to a gene: 7.